The clone carrying this T cell receptor beta chain appeared a single time. Authors' analysis steps: Scientists estimated how many nucleated cells there were by amplifying reference gene primers. Measured with immunoSEQ multiplex PCR; TCRdb has only the in-frame clones, and not every one. The V and J calls and clone size were taken over from that table, and D and trimming were inferred from the DNA. This sample has 20,000 to 25,000 clones, with about 83% found just once. The sample comes from a study of blood T cell repertoires in COVID-19. Study in general: Some COVID-19 samples were acute and others convalescent; all came from the United States, Italy and Spain. PBMCs, B-cell-depleted T cells, or T cells provided the cDNA or gDNA that made up the material.

Trimming pared 2 bases from V and 3 bases from J, leaving 11 bases between. This CDR3 is 14 amino acids long. Germline CDR1 is MNHEY and CDR2 is SVGEGT. The sequence was obtained from a human donor with active COVID-19. The donor label of this sample is uncertain. What was sequenced was peripheral blood. This sequence joins TRBV6-2 or TRBV6-3 and TRBJ2-7, with a weak D call TRBD1 (6 bases). CDR3 protein: CASSYREGVYEQYF. The CDR3 coding sequence is TGTGCCAGCAGTTACCGCGAGGGGGTCTACGAGCAGTACTTC.